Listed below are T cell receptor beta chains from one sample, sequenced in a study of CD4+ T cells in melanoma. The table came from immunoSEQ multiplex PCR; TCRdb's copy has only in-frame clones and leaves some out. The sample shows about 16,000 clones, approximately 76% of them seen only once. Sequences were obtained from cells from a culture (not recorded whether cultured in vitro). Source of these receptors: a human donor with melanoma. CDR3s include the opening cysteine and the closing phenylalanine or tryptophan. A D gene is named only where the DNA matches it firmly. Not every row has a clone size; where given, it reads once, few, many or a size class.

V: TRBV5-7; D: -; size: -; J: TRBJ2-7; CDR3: CASSFMDSPYEQYF; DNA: TGTGCCAGCAGCTTCATGGACAGTCCCTACGAGCAGTACTTC
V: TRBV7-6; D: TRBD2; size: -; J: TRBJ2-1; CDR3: CASAGGAKGEQFF; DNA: TGTGCCAGCGCGGGGGGGGCGAAAGGTGAGCAGTTCTTC
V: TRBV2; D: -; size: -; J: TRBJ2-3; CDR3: CASGVLVTTDTQYF; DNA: TGTGCCAGCGGTGTCTTAGTAACGACAGATACGCAGTATTTT
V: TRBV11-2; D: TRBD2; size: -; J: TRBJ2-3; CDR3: CASSLEGGGGTDTQYF; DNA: TGTGCCAGCAGCTTAGAGGGGGGAGGGGGCACAGATACGCAGTATTTT
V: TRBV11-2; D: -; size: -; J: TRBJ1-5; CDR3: CASSLAGQPQHF; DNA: TGTGCCAGCAGCTTAGCAGGACAGCCCCAGCATTTT
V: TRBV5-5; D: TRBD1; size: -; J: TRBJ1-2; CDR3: CASSLNRGTYGYTF; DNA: TGTGCCAGCAGCTTGAACAGGGGGACATATGGCTACACCTTC
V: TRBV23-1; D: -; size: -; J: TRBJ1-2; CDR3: CASSQSTGLSYGYTF; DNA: TGCGCCAGCAGTCAATCAACCGGACTTTCATATGGCTACACCTTC
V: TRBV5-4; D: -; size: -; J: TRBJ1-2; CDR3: CASSLVQGGPYGYTF; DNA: TGTGCCAGCAGCTTGGTTCAGGGCGGCCCTTATGGCTACACCTTC
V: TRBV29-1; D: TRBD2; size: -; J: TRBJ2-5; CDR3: CSVRGTGGNQETQYF; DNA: TGCAGCGTTCGGGGGACCGGGGGGAACCAAGAGACCCAGTACTTC
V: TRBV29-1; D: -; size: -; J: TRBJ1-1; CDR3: CSVGYRPGLNTEAFF; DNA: TGCAGCGTTGGGTACAGGCCCGGCTTGAACACTGAAGCTTTCTTT
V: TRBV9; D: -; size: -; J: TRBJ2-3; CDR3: CASSSSAGFTDTQYF; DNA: TGTGCCAGCAGCTCATCTGCAGGCTTCACAGATACGCAGTATTTT
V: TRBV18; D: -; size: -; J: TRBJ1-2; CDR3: CASSPPSSDYGYTF; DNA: TGTGCCAGCTCACCACCTTCGTCAGACTATGGCTACACCTTC
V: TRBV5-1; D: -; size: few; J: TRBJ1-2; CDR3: CASSLGQNYGYGYTF; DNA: TGCGCCAGCAGCTTGGGACAGAACTACGGCTATGGCTACACCTTC
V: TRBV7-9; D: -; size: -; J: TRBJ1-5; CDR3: CASSETNGVLAF; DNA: TGTGCCAGCAGCGAAACAAACGGGGTGCTTGCTTTT
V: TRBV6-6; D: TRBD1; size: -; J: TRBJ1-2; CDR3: CASRARQGLEGYTF; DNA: TGTGCCAGCAGAGCCCGACAGGGGTTGGAAGGCTACACCTTC
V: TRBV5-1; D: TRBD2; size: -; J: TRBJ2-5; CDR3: CASSAQGGETQYF; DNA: TGCGCCAGCAGCGCCCAGGGAGGGGAGACCCAGTACTTC
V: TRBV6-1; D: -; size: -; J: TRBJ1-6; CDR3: CASSAGPYNSPLHF; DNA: TGTGCCAGTTCCGCTGGGCCCTATAATTCACCCCTCCACTTT
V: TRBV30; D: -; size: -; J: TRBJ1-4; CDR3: CTGHTNEKLFF; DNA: TGTACGGGACATACTAATGAAAAACTGTTTTTT
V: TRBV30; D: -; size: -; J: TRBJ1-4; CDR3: CAWSVLREKLFF; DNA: TGTGCCTGGAGTGTACTCCGGGAAAAACTGTTTTTT
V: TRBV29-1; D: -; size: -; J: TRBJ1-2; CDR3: CSVVRRDYGYTF; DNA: TGCAGCGTAGTGCGACGAGACTATGGCTACACCTTC
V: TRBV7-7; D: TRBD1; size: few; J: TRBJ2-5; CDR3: CASSGTGMETQYF; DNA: TGTGCCAGCAGCGGGACAGGGATGGAGACCCAGTACTTC
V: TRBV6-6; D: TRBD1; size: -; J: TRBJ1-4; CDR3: CASSYRGRSEKLFF; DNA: TGTGCCAGCAGTTATAGGGGGCGTAGTGAAAAACTGTTTTTT
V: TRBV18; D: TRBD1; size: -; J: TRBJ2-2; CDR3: CASSSYRGLGTGELFF; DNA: TGTGCCAGCTCATCGTACAGGGGGCTCGGCACCGGGGAGCTGTTTTTT
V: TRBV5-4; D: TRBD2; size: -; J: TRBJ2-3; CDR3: CASSLNLAGEGTQYF; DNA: TGTGCCAGCAGCTTGAACCTAGCGGGGGAGGGTACGCAGTATTTT
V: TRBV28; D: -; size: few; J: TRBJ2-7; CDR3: CASSRGPTYEQYF; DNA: TGTGCCAGCAGTCGAGGACCGACCTACGAGCAGTACTTC
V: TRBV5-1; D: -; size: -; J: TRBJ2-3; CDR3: CASSATAYTDTQYF; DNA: TGCGCCAGCAGCGCCACTGCCTACACAGATACGCAGTATTTT
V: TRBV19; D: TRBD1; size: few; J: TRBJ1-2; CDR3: CASSIGTGTNYGYTF; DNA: TGTGCCAGTAGTATCGGGACAGGCACTAACTATGGCTACACCTTC
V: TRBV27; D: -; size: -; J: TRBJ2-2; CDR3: CASSFSITGELFF; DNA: TGTGCCAGCAGTTTTTCGATCACCGGGGAGCTGTTTTTT
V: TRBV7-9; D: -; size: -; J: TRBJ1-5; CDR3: CAAQRQPQHF; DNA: TGTGCCGCCCAGCGGCAGCCCCAGCATTTT
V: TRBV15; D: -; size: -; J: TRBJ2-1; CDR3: CATSRDLGGLEQFF; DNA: TGTGCCACCAGCAGAGATCTGGGGGGCCTTGAGCAGTTCTTC
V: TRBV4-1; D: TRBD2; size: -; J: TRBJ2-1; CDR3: CASSELAGIYNEQFF; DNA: TGCGCCAGCAGCGAACTAGCGGGGATATACAATGAGCAGTTCTTC
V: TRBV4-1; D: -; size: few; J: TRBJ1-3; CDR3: CASSRWSTGNTIYF; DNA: TGCGCCAGCAGCCGTTGGTCGACTGGAAACACCATATATTTT
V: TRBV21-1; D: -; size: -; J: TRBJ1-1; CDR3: CASSNLGAEAFF; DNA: TGTGCCAGCAGCAATTTAGGGGCTGAAGCTTTCTTT
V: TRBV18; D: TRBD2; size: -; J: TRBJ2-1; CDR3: CASSPDSGARRDEQFF; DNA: TGTGCCAGCTCACCAGATAGCGGGGCCCGACGAGATGAGCAGTTCTTC
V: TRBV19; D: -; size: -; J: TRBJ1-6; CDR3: CASSSNGDSYNSPLHF; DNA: TGTGCCAGTAGTTCGAACGGTGACTCCTATAATTCACCCCTCCACTTT
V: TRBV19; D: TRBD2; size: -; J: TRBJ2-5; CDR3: CASSRTRQETQYF; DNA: TGTGCCAGTAGTAGGACTAGACAAGAGACCCAGTACTTC
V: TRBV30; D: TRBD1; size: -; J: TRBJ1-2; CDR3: CAWRGTGLVVGGYTF; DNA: TGTGCCTGGAGAGGGACAGGCTTAGTCGTTGGTGGCTACACCTTC
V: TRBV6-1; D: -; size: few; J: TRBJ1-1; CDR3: CASSRQDYTEAFF; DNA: TGTGCCAGCAGTCGCCAAGATTACACTGAAGCTTTCTTT
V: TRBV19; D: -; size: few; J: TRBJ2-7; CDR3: CASSIPGAPYEQYF; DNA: TGTGCCAGTAGTATACCAGGGGCTCCCTACGAGCAGTACTTC
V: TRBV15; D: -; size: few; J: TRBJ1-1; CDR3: CATSRERHTNTEAFF; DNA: TGTGCCACCAGCAGAGAACGTCATACGAACACTGAAGCTTTCTTT
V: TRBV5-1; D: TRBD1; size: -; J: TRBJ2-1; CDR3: CASSPWGQGRGGNNEQFF; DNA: TGCGCCAGCAGCCCGTGGGGACAGGGAAGGGGAGGCAACAATGAGCAGTTCTTC
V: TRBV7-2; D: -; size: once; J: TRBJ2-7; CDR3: CASSSQGGEQYF; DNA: TGTGCCAGCAGTTCCCAGGGAGGCGAGCAGTACTTC
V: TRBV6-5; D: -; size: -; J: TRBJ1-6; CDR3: CASGRGGRSPLHF; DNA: TGTGCCAGCGGGCGGGGGGGACGTTCACCCCTCCACTTT
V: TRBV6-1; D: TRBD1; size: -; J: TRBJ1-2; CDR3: CASRTPGQGRGYTF; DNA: TGTGCCAGCAGGACCCCTGGACAGGGGCGAGGCTACACCTTC
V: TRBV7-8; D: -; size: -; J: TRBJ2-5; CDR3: CASSLSGGATQYF; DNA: TGTGCCAGCAGCCTCTCGGGCGGCGCGACCCAGTACTTC
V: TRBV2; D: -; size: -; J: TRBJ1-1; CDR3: CASREGSLNTEAFF; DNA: TGTGCCAGCAGAGAGGGTTCCCTGAACACTGAAGCTTTCTTT
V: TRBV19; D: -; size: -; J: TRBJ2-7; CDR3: CASSIPRGRHSYEQYF; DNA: TGTGCCAGTAGTATCCCCAGGGGCCGACACTCCTACGAGCAGTACTTC
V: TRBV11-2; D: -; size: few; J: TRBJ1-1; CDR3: CASSRRFTEAFF; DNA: TGTGCCAGCAGCCGTAGGTTTACTGAAGCTTTCTTT
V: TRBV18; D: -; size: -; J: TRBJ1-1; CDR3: CASSPNRENTEAFF; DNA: TGTGCCAGCTCACCAAACAGGGAGAACACTGAAGCTTTCTTT
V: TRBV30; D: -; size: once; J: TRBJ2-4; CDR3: CAWRGEWLAKNIQYF; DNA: TGTGCCTGGCGGGGAGAATGGTTAGCCAAAAACATTCAGTACTTC
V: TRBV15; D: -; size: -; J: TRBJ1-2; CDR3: CATSTGRPGYTF; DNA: TGTGCCACCAGCACAGGGCGGCCTGGCTACACCTTC
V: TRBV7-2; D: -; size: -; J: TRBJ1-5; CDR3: CASSLQTGGEWPQHF; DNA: TGTGCCAGCAGCTTACAGACAGGCGGTGAGTGGCCCCAGCATTTT
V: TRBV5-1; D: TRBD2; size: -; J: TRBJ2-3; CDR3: CASSLNSGVSTDTQYF; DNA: TGCGCCAGCAGCTTGAATAGCGGGGTTTCCACAGATACGCAGTATTTT
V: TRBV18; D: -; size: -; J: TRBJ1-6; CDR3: CASSPEAHNSPLHF; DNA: TGTGCCAGCTCACCAGAGGCTCATAATTCACCCCTCCACTTT
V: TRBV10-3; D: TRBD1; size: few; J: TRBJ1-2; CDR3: CAISQRTGANYGYTF; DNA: TGTGCCATCAGCCAACGGACAGGAGCTAACTATGGCTACACCTTC
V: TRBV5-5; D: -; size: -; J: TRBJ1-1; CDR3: CASSYQRMNTEAFF; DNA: TGTGCCAGCAGCTATCAACGCATGAACACTGAAGCTTTCTTT
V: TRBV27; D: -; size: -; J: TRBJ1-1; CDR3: CASSTLGLPAEAFF; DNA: TGTGCCAGCAGTACCTTAGGATTACCAGCTGAAGCTTTCTTT